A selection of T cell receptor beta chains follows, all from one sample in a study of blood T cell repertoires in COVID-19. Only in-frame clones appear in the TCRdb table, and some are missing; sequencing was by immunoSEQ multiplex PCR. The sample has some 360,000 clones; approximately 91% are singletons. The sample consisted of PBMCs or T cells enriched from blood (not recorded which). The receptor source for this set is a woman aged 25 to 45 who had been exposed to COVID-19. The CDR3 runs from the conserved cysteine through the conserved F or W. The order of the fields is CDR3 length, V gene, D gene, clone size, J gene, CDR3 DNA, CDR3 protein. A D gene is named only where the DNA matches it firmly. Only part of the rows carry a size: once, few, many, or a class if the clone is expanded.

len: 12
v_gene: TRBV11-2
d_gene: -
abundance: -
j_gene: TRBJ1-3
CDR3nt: TGTGCCAGCAGACGCGATGGAAACACCATATATTTT
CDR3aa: CASRRDGNTIYF

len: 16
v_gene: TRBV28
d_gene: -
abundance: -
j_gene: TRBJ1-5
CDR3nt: TGTGCCAGCAGTTTTGGGCAGGGAAAGGTACGTCAGCCCCAGCATTTT
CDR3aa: CASSFGQGKVRQPQHF

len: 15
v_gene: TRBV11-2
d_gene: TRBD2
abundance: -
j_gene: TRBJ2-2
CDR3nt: TGTGCCAGCAGCCCCGTAGCGGGAGGCGCCGGGGAGCTGTTTTTT
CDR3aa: CASSPVAGGAGELFF

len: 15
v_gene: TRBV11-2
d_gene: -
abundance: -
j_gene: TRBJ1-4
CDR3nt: TGTGCCAGCAGCTTAGCGAGGGCGTCCGATGAAAAACTGTTTTTT
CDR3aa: CASSLARASDEKLFF

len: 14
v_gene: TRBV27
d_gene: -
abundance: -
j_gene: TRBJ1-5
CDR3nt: TGTGCCAGCAGTTTGGCGCAGGGGTACCAGCCCCAGCATTTT
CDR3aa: CASSLAQGYQPQHF

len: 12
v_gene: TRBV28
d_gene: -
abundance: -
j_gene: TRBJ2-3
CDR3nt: TGTGCCAGCAGTCCCCGACTAGAAACGCAGTATTTT
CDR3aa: CASSPRLETQYF

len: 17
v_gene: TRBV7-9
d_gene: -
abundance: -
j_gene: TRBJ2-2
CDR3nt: TGTGCCAGCAGCTCCCGACTAGACATTGGGGACACCGGGGAGCTGTTTTTT
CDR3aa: CASSSRLDIGDTGELFF

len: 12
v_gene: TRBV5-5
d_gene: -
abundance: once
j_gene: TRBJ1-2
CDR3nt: TGTGCCAGCCGCAGACAGGACCACGGCTACACCTTC
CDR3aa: CASRRQDHGYTF

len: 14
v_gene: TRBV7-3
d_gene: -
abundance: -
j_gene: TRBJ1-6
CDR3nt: TGTGCCAGCAGCCTAGCCTCTGCTGGTTCACCCCTCCACTTT
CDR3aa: CASSLASAGSPLHF

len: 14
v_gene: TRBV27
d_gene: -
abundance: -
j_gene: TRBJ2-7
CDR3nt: TGTGCCAGCAGTTTAAAAGGGGGTAGGTACGAGCAGTACTTC
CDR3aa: CASSLKGGRYEQYF

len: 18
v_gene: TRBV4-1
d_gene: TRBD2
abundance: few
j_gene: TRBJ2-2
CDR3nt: TGCGCCAGCAGCCCCGGGGGGCTAGCGGGAGTAGGCACCGGGGAGCTGTTTTTT
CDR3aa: CASSPGGLAGVGTGELFF

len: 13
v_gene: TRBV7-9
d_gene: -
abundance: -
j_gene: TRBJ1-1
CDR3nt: TGTGCCAGCAGCTTAGGACAAAACACTGAAGCTTTCTTT
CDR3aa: CASSLGQNTEAFF

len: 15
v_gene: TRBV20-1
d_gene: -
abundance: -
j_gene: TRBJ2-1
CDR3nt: TGCAGTGCTAGTAGGGTAGCGGTACCTTACAATGAGCAGTTCTTC
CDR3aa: CSASRVAVPYNEQFF

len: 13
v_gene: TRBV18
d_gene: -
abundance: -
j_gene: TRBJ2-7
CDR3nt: TGTGCCAGCTCACCTCACGAGCGAGACGAGCAGTACTTC
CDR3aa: CASSPHERDEQYF

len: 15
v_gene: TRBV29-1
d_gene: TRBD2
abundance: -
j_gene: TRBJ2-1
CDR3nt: TGCAGCGCCCAGGCACCAGCGGGAGGGCCGGGTGAGCAGTTCTTC
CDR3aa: CSAQAPAGGPGEQFF

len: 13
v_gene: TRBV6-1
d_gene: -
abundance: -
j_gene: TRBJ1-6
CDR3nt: TGTGCCAGCAGTGAAGCGCGCCCTTCACCCCTCCACTTT
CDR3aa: CASSEARPSPLHF

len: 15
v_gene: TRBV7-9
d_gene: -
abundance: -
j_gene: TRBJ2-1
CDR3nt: TGTGCCAGCAGCCCCAGCGAGGCTTCCTACAATGAGCAGTTCTTC
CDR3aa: CASSPSEASYNEQFF

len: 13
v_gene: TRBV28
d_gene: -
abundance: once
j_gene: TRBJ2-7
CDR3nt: TGTGCCAGCAGTACCGGGACCATGCGGGGGCAGTACTTC
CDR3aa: CASSTGTMRGQYF

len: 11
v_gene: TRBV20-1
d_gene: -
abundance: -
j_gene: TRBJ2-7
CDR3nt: TGCAGTGCCCCTGGGTTGGGCTCAGTGTACTTC
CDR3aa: CSAPGLGSVYF

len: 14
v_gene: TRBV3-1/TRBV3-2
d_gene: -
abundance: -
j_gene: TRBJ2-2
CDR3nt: TGTGCCAGCAGCCAAGGCCCCAGTACCGGGGAGCTGTTTTTT
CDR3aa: CASSQGPSTGELFF

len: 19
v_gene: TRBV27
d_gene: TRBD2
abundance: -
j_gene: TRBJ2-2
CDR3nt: TGTGCCAGCAGTTTATCTTGGACTAGTCAGCTTACCCACACCGGGGAGCTGTTTTTT
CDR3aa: CASSLSWTSQLTHTGELFF

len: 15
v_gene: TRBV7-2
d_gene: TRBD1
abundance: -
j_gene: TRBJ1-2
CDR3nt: TGTGCCAGCAGCCTACCGGGACAGGGGGCGATCGGCTACACCTTC
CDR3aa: CASSLPGQGAIGYTF

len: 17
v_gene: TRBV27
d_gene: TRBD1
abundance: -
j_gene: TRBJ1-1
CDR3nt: TGTGCCAGCAGTTCCCAGGACAGGGGGGATTCGGGCACTGAAGCTTTCTTT
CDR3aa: CASSSQDRGDSGTEAFF

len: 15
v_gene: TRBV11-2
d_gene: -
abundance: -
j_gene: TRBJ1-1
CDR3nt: TGTGCCAGCAGCTTAGAGAGAGGAATGAACACTGAAGCTTTCTTT
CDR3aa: CASSLERGMNTEAFF

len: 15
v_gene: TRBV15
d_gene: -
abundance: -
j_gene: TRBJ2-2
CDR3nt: TGTGCCACCAGCAGAGAGGGCAGAAAGACCGGGGAGCTGTTTTTT
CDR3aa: CATSREGRKTGELFF

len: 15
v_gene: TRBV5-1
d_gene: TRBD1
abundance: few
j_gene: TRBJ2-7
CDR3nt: TGCGCCAGCAGCTTAGGGACAGGAGTAGCCTACGAGCAGTACTTC
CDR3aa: CASSLGTGVAYEQYF

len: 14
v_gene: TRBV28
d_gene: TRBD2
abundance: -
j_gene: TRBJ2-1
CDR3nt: TGTGCCAGCTCGGGACTAGCGGATCACAATGAGCAGTTCTTC
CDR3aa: CASSGLADHNEQFF

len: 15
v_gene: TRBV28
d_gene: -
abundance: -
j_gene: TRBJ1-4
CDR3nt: TGTGCCAGCAGCCTACCCGGCGGGGTTGAAGAAAAACTGTTTTTT
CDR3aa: CASSLPGGVEEKLFF

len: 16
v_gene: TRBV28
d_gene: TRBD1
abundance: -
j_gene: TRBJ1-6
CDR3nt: TGTGCCAGCAGTCCGTGGACAGGGGGCGGTAATTCACCCCTCCACTTT
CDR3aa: CASSPWTGGGNSPLHF

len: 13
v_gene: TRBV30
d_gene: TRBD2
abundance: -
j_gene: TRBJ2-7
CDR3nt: TGTGCCTGCGAGACCCGGGGGGCCTACGAGCAGTACTTC
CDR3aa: CACETRGAYEQYF

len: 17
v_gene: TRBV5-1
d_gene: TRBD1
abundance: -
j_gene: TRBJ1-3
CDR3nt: TGCGCCAGCAGCACCCTGGGACAGCCAGCCACTGGAAACACCATATATTTT
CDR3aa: CASSTLGQPATGNTIYF